Each of the 11 T cell receptor beta chains below was sequenced from the same sample in a study of T-cell memory formation after mild COVID-19. TCRdb reprocessed the 5' RACE reads via MiXCR and lists one record per CDR3 protein. The sample contains hundreds of thousands of distinct CDR3 sequences, approximately 20% of which appear only once. Material for sequencing was PBMCs or a T cell subset sorted from them (not recorded which). The receptor set was obtained from an adult woman who had mild COVID-19 (a few samples of this study predate the infection). Cell type and time point are not known.

The rearrangement joins TRBV9 to TRBJ2-7, with TRBD2 as a possible D gene (6 bases). The length of the CDR3 is 14 residues. Trimming removed 1 base at V and 5 bases at J, with 13 bases between. Germline V gives CDR1 SGDLS, CDR2 YYNGEE. The CDR3 region has the DNA TGTGCCAGCAGCGTAAATTGGGGGGATAACGAGCAGTACTTC. Translating it yields CASSVNWGDNEQYF.

V usage is TRBV10-3 and J usage is TRBJ2-7; 9 bases are a match to TRBD1. CDR1 ENHRY and CDR2 SYGVKD come from the germline V gene. This CDR3 is 15 amino acids long. V shed 5 bases and J 1 base; nucleotides not matched to a gene: 6. The CDR3, as DNA: TGTGCCATCAGTAGCCCCGGGACAGGGTCCTACGAGCAGTACTTC. Translating gives CAISSPGTGSYEQYF.

The rearrangement links TRBV5-1 to TRBJ2-3; 9 bases are shared with TRBD2. The CDR3 is 16 amino acids. Germline loops: CDR1 SGHRS, CDR2 YFSETQ. The J segment lost 5 bases and the V segment lost 3 bases, leaving 10 bases of the junction unmatched. CDR3 region: CASSSDRRGGKDTQYF. DNA of the CDR3: TGCGCCAGCAGCTCCGACCGGCGGGGGGGAAAAGATACGCAGTATTTT.

The chain is built from TRBV5-1 and TRBJ1-1; TRBD1 is a possible D gene (5 bases). Per the germline V gene, CDR1 is SGHRS and CDR2 is YFSETQ. CDR3 length equals 14 residues. V dropped 0 bases and J dropped 3 bases, with 9 bases sitting between them. CDR3 sequence: CASSLVGDHTEAFF. In DNA form, the CDR3 reads TGCGCCAGCAGCTTGGTGGGGGACCACACTGAAGCTTTCTTT.

This clonotype was seen a few times. V is TRBV12-3 or TRBV12-4 and J is TRBJ2-7; 11 nucleotides agree with TRBD2. V lost 6 bases to trimming and J lost 5 bases; unmatched junction nucleotides: 15. The CDR3 covers 17 residues. CDR3 sequence reads: CASSHWSLAGGANEQYF. The CDR3 bases are TGTGCCAGCAGCCATTGGTCCCTAGCGGGAGGCGCCAACGAGCAGTACTTC.

This clonotype was counted many times. CDR3 coding DNA: TGTGCCATCGGGCGGGAGCGACCCTACGAGCAGTACTTC. This translates into CAIGRERPYEQYF. V usage is TRBV10-3 and J usage is TRBJ2-7; 7 nucleotides line up with TRBD2. The CDR3 length is 13 residues. With 8 bases clipped from V and 2 bases from J, the junction kept 6 bases outside the gene matches. Germline CDR1 ENHRY, CDR2 SYGVKD.

This clonotype appeared many times. This chain links TRBV11-1 with TRBJ2-7; TRBD2 matches at 13 bases. With 5 bases clipped from V and 6 bases from J, the junction kept 13 bases outside the gene matches. This CDR3 spans 17 amino acids. Germline V lookup: CDR1 SGHAT, CDR2 FQDESV (reference sequence). CDR3: CASSPRLAGGRGFEQYF. DNA of the CDR3: TGTGCCAGCAGCCCAAGACTAGCGGGAGGACGGGGGTTCGAGCAGTACTTC.

The chain uses TRBV24-1 and TRBJ2-1, with 8 bases aligning to TRBD2. V shed 1 base, J shed 2 bases, and the junction held 0 bases outside the gene matches. This CDR3 region has 15 residues. The germline V gene encodes CDR1 KGHDR and CDR2 SFDVKD. The chain's CDR3 is CATSDFSGAYNEQFF. Here the CDR3 DNA reads TGTGCCACCAGTGATTTTAGCGGGGCCTACAATGAGCAGTTCTTC.

This clonotype was found many times. CDR3 DNA sequence: TGTGCCAGCAGTGAGCGGACAGGACCCAAAAACGAGCAGTACTTC. Protein sequence: CASSERTGPKNEQYF. The rearrangement joins TRBV25-1 to TRBJ2-7; the match to TRBD1 covers 7 bases. The CDR3 consists of 15 residues. J was trimmed by 5 bases and V by 3 bases; bases with no gene match: 10. CDR1 is MGHDK, CDR2 SYGVNS, per germline.

This clonotype has a count of ten or more. The chain combines TRBV7-9 with TRBJ2-7, with TRBD1 identical over 10 bases. The CDR3 contains 15 residues. The V segment lost 3 bases and the J segment 3 bases; nucleotides outside the gene matches: 5. Germline V lookup: CDR1 SEHNR, CDR2 FQNEAQ (reference sequence). The CDR3 nucleotides read TGTGCCAGCAGCTTGGGTTGGGACAGGGGCTACGAGCAGTACTTC. The encoded protein is CASSLGWDRGYEQYF.

This clonotype was counted a few times. The chain is built from TRBV11-2 and TRBJ1-1; no firm D call. Germline CDR1 and CDR2: SGHAT and FQNNGV. The CDR3 is 16 amino acids. Trimming removed 0 bases at V and 4 bases at J, with 15 bases between. DNA for the CDR3: TGTGCCAGCAGCTTAGATCTGTGGGGAAGAATCACTGAAGCTTTCTTT. This translates into CASSLDLWGRITEAFF.